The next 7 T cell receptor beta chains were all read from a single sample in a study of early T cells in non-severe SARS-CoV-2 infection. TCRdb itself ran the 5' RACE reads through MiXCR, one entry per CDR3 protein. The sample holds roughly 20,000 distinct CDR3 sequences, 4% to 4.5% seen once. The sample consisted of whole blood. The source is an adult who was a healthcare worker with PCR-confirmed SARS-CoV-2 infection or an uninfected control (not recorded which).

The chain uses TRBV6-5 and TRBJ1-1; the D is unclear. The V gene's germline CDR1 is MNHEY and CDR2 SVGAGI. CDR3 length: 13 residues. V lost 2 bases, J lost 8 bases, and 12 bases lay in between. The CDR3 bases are TGTGCCAGCAGTTACATTCAGAGAAGGGAAGCTTTCTTT. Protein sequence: CASSYIQRREAFF.

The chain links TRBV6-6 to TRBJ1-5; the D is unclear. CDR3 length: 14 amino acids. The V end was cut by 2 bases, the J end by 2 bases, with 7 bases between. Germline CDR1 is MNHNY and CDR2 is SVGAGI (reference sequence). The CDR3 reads CASSYSQGNQPQHF. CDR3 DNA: TGTGCCAGCAGTTACAGCCAGGGCAATCAGCCCCAGCATTTT.

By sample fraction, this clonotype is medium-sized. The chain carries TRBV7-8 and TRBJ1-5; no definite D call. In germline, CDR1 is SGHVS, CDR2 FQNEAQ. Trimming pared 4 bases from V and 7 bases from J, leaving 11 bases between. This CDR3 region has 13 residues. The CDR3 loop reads CASSSWGGQPQHF. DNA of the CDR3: TGTGCCAGCAGCTCGTGGGGTGGACAGCCCCAGCATTTT. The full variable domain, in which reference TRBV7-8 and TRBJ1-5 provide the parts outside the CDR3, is GAGVSQSPRYKVAKRGQDVALRCDPISGHVSLFWYQQALGQGPEFLTYFQNEAQLDKSGLPSDRFFAERPEGSVSTLKIQRTQQEDSAVYLCASSSWGGQPQHFGDGTRLSIL.

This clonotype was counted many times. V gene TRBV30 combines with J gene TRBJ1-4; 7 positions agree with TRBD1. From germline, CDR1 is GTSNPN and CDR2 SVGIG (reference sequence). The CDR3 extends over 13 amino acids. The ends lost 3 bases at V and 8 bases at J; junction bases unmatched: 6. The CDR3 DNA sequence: TGTGCCTGGAGGAGGGACAGCCAAGAAAAACTGTTTTTT. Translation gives CAWRRDSQEKLFF.

DNA for the CDR3: TGTGCCAGCAGCTTGAGACAGACTGAAGCTTTCTTT. This codes for CASSLRQTEAFF. The chain is built from TRBV5-6 and TRBJ1-1, with D maybe TRBD1 (5 bases). Germline values: CDR1 SGHDT, CDR2 YYEEEE. The CDR3 extends over 12 amino acids. Trimming pared 1 base from V and 5 bases from J, leaving 6 bases between. Full variable domain (missing parts from reference TRBV5-6 and TRBJ1-1): DAGVTQSPTHLIKTRGQQVTLRCSPKSGHDTVSWYQQALGQGPQFIFQYYEEEERQRGNFPDRFSGHQFPNYSSELNVNALLLGDSALYLCASSLRQTEAFFGQGTRLTVV.

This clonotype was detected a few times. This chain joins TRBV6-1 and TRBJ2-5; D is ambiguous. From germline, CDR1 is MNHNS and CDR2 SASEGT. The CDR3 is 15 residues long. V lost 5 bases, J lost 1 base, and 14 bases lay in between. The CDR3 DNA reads TGTGCCAGCAGTCAACAAGGACGAGGCCAAGAGACCCAGTACTTC. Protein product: CASSQQGRGQETQYF.

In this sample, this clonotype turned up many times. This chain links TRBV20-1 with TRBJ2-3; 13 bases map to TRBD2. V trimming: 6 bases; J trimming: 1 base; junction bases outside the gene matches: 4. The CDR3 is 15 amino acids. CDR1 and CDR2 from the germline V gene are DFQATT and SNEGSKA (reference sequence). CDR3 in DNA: TGCAGTGCCCGCGGACTAGCGGGGGGCACAGATACGCAGTATTTT. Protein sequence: CSARGLAGGTDTQYF.